Below are 7 T cell receptor beta chains sequenced from a single sample in a study of shared clonotypes between healthy human individuals. Sequencing was performed with immunoSEQ multiplex PCR; in TCRdb, only in-frame clones are kept and a portion is missing. This table has about 470,000 clones, roughly 80% appearing once. Sequenced input: PBMCs. The receptors shown here come from a woman aged 40 to 50 in good health. Some clones in this sample may be carry-over from other donors' samples.

The V gene is TRBV7-3, the J gene TRBJ2-1, with TRBD2 matching 7 bases. This CDR3 comprises 13 residues. The J segment lost 2 bases and the V segment lost 7 bases, leaving 2 bases of the junction unmatched. Germline CDR1 is SGHTA and CDR2 is FQGTGA. This CDR3 reads CASTSGAYNEQFF. The CDR3 coding sequence is TGTGCCAGCACAAGCGGGGCCTACAATGAGCAGTTCTTC.

In this sample, this clone turned up a few times. The V and J genes are TRBV18 and TRBJ2-1, with 14 nucleotides matching TRBD2. Per germline, CDR1 KGHSH and CDR2 LQKENI. This CDR3 is 17 amino acids long. J was trimmed by 6 bases and V by 1 base; bases with no gene match: 5. CDR3 DNA sequence: TGTGCCAGCTCACCACGACTAGCGGGAGGGGAAGCCAATGAGCAGTTCTTC. Translated, it gives CASSPRLAGGEANEQFF.

The table lists this clone with a few counts. The CDR3 DNA reads as TGTGCCAGCACTAACCCACAGGGGAGCGCCTACGAGCAGTACTTC. Its translation is CASTNPQGSAYEQYF. J is TRBJ2-7 and V is TRBV28; 7 bases match TRBD1. The CDR3 runs to 15 residues. V dropped 7 bases and J dropped 2; count of bases not matched to a gene: 11. Per germline, CDR1 MDHEN and CDR2 SYDVKM.

The chain is built from TRBV11-2 and TRBJ2-7; 8 bases match TRBD2. CDR1 and CDR2 (germline): SGHAT, FQNNGV. V was pared by 5 bases and J by 6 bases, with 15 bases of the junction left unmatched. The CDR3 runs to 16 residues. This CDR3 is CASSGGLAGKKGEQYF. In DNA form, the CDR3 reads TGTGCCAGCAGCGGGGGGCTAGCGGGTAAAAAAGGCGAGCAGTACTTC.

This chain links TRBV4-1 with TRBJ2-7, with TRBD2 as a possible D gene (6 bases). The CDR3 has 15 amino acids. V was clipped by 1 base and J by 0 bases, with 10 bases between them. CDR1 is MGHRA and CDR2 is YSYEKL in the germline V gene. CDR3 in amino acids: CASSQVSGDSYEQYF. CDR3 DNA sequence: TGCGCCAGCAGCCAAGTATCGGGGGACTCCTACGAGCAGTACTTC.

J is TRBJ1-3 and V is TRBV6-1; the D is unclear. Looked up from germline, CDR1 is MNHNS and CDR2 is SASEGT. Trimming stripped 7 bases from V and 7 bases from J, with 17 bases between. The CDR3 totals 14 residues. CDR3 residues: CASKQEFSMNTIYF. The CDR3 DNA reads TGTGCCAGCAAGCAAGAGTTTAGCATGAACACCATATATTTT.

The chain uses TRBV29-1 and TRBJ2-3, with TRBD1 matching 8 bases. The CDR3 sequence is 14 residues long. Per the germline V gene, CDR1 is SQVTM and CDR2 is ANQGSEA. V dropped 5 bases and J dropped 2; count of bases not matched to a gene: 6. Here the CDR3 reads CSVKQGGVTDTQYF. The CDR3 DNA sequence: TGCAGCGTTAAACAGGGGGGAGTCACAGATACGCAGTATTTT.